This passage covers 21 T cell receptor beta chains from one sample sequenced in a study of siplizumab effects on memory and regulatory T cells. Profiled with immunoSEQ multiplex PCR; TCRdb holds only in-frame clones, not every one. The sample has some 100,000 clones, around 93% seen once. The sequenced material came from non-Treg CD4+ T cells sorted from blood. The receptor source for this set is a human donor in good health.

CDR3 nucleotide sequence: TGTGCCAGCAGGGAATGGACAGTGGCAGATACGCAGTATTTT. This codes for CASREWTVADTQYF. The chain couples TRBV7-2 to TRBJ2-3; possibly TRBD1 for D (6 bases). Trimming cost V 6 bases and J 4 bases, with 14 bases left between them. CDR1 and CDR2 from the germline V gene are SGHTA and FQGNSA. The CDR3 spans 14 residues.

A note on this clone: One end of the junction varies from germline; a read error may be responsible. The V and J genes are TRBV7-3 and TRBJ2-7, with a tentative D call TRBD2 (6 bases). CDR3 length: 14 residues. CDR1 and CDR2 from the germline V gene are SGHTA and FQGTGA. The CDR3 nucleotides read TGTGCCAGCAGCCCCGTCGCCGGGACTCCACCACTTGATTTC. This codes for CASSPVAGTPPLDF.

The chain has TRBV19 and TRBJ1-2; D not certain. The CDR3 has 11 amino acids. Germline CDR1 is LNHDA and CDR2 is SQIVND (reference sequence). The V end was cut by 9 bases, the J end by 8 bases, with 13 bases between. The CDR3 reads CASAASRGYTF. The CDR3 region has the DNA TGTGCCAGCGCAGCCTCCCGGGGCTACACCTTC.

This clone was picked up one time. The gene calls are TRBV15 and TRBJ2-5; D might be TRBD1 or TRBD2, each matching 5 bases. This CDR3 region has 19 residues. V gave up 0 bases and J gave up 2 bases, with 22 bases separating them. From germline, CDR1 is LNHNV and CDR2 YYDKDF (reference sequence). CDR3 coding DNA: TGTGCCACCAGCAGAGAGTTGAGGAGGATCTATGGGGGTCAAGAGACCCAGTACTTC. Translating gives CATSRELRRIYGGQETQYF.

The rearrangement joins TRBV27 to TRBJ2-1; no clear D. The germline V and J ends were trimmed by 4 bases and 1 base, with 11 bases remaining between them. CDR1 MNHEY and CDR2 SMNVEV come from the germline V gene (reference sequence). The length of the CDR3 is 15 residues. The CDR3 nucleotides read TGTGCCAGCAGTTCCGTCTATGGGTCCTACAATGAGCAGTTCTTC. Residues: CASSSVYGSYNEQFF.

The chain employs TRBV29-1 and TRBJ1-4, with 9 bases that match TRBD1. Germline assignment: CDR1 SQVTM and CDR2 ANQGSEA. Trimming cost V 3 bases and J 5 bases; bases outside gene matches: 4. CDR3 length: 14 amino acids. CDR3 in DNA: TGCAGCGTTGACTCCGGGACAGGGAATGAAAAACTGTTTTTT. Residues: CSVDSGTGNEKLFF.

The gene calls are TRBV6-5 and TRBJ1-3; possible D gene TRBD1, 5 bases. Per germline, CDR1 MNHEY and CDR2 SVGAGI. V dropped 2 bases and J dropped 3 bases, with 8 bases sitting between them. The CDR3 contains 14 residues. CDR3 in DNA: TGTGCCAGCAGTTACGGGGGAAGTGGAAACACCATATATTTT. This gives the protein CASSYGGSGNTIYF.

The J gene is TRBJ2-3, the V gene TRBV4-2; 7 nucleotides line up with TRBD1. CDR3 length: 15 amino acids. CDR1 and CDR2 (germline): LGHNA, YNFKEQ. Germline trimming cut 2 bases from V and 4 bases from J; bases unmatched to any gene: 6. CDR3 in amino acids: CASSQQTGPSDTQYF. The CDR3 nucleotides read TGTGCCAGCAGCCAACAGACAGGGCCATCAGATACGCAGTATTTT.

This clone has a single count. The chain is built from TRBV7-2 and TRBJ1-1, with D unresolved. The CDR3 is 14 residues long. V was clipped by 1 base and J by 1 base, with 7 bases between them. The germline CDR1 and CDR2 sequences are SGHTA and FQGNSA. The CDR3 sequence is CASSLGSGNTEAFF. CDR3 coding DNA: TGTGCCAGCAGCTTAGGTTCAGGGAACACTGAAGCTTTCTTT.

The rearrangement links TRBV6-1 to TRBJ1-5; TRBD1 might be the D (5 bases). V was cut by 2 bases and J by 6 bases, with 11 bases left in between. This CDR3 spans 14 amino acids. Germline loops: CDR1 MNHNS, CDR2 SASEGT. The CDR3 spells CASSETGGGQPQHF. CDR3 nucleotides: TGTGCCAGCAGTGAAACTGGGGGGGGTCAGCCCCAGCATTTT.

DNA of the CDR3: TGTGCCAGTAGTATGGGTCAGGGGTCCAATGAGCAGTTCTTC. Translation gives CASSMGQGSNEQFF. The chain recombines TRBV19 with TRBJ2-1; possible D gene TRBD1, 6 bases. Between the trimmed V and J ends, which lost 3 bases and 6 bases, there was a span of 12 bases. The CDR3 spans 14 residues. Germline V lookup: CDR1 LNHDA, CDR2 SQIVND (reference sequence). The full variable domain, rest sourced from reference TRBV19 and TRBJ2-1, is DGGITQSPKYLFRKEGQNVTLSCEQNLNHDAMYWYRQDPGQGLRLIYYSQIVNDFQKGDIAEGYSVSREKKESFPLTVTSAQKNPTAFYLCASSMGQGSNEQFFGPGTRLTVL.

This chain connects TRBV4-3 to TRBJ2-1; D remains unclear. CDR1 LGHNA and CDR2 YSLEER come from the germline V gene. The CDR3 is 12 residues long. The V end was cut by 0 bases, the J end by 7 bases, with 4 bases between. CDR3 coding DNA: TGCGCCAGCAGCCAAGAGTCGAATGAGCAGTTCTTC. This encodes CASSQESNEQFF.

The chain has TRBV19 and TRBJ2-7; 9 bases map to TRBD1. Germline V gene sequence: CDR1 LNHDA, CDR2 SQIVND (reference sequence). The CDR3 covers 14 residues. V lost 4 bases, J lost 5 bases, and 6 bases stayed unmatched. The CDR3 DNA sequence: TGTGCCAGTAGTACCATAACAGGGGGCCACGAGCAGTACTTC. Protein sequence: CASSTITGGHEQYF.

This clone has a single count. The J gene is TRBJ1-4, the V gene TRBV19, with D possibly TRBD1 on 5 matching bases. The V gene lost 8 bases and the J gene lost 5 bases, with 18 bases spanning the gap. The germline CDR1 and CDR2 sequences are LNHDA and SQIVND (reference sequence). This CDR3 region has 15 residues. Written as DNA, the CDR3 is TGTGCCAGTCAATTTATTGGGGGTGGCAATGAAAAACTGTTTTTT. Its protein is CASQFIGGGNEKLFF.

The V and J genes are TRBV4-1 and TRBJ1-5; D is possibly TRBD1 (5 bases). Germline CDR1 MGHRA, CDR2 YSYEKL. The CDR3 runs to 14 residues. Trimming stripped 4 bases from V and 2 bases from J, with 9 bases between. This CDR3 is CASSPEGGNQPQHF. The CDR3, as DNA: TGCGCCAGCAGCCCGGAAGGGGGCAATCAGCCCCAGCATTTT.

This sequence joins TRBV18 and TRBJ2-1, with D possibly being TRBD1 (5 bases). CDR3 length: 13 amino acids. In germline, CDR1 is KGHSH, CDR2 LQKENI. Trimming stripped 1 base from V and 9 bases from J, with 10 bases between. For the CDR3, the DNA is TGTGCCAGCTCACCACTGCCAGGGATTGAGCAGTTCTTC. This gives the protein CASSPLPGIEQFF.

The rearrangement links TRBV6-5 to TRBJ1-6; D not resolved. The CDR3 spans 13 residues. V gave up 6 bases and J gave up 4 bases, with 7 bases separating them. The germline V gene has CDR1 MNHEY and CDR2 SVGAGI. In nucleotides, the CDR3 is TGTGCCAGCAGACCGGGGTATAATTCACCCCTCCACTTT. Translation gives CASRPGYNSPLHF.

In this sample, this clone turned up a few times. The chain joins TRBV6-1 to TRBJ1-5; 7 bases match TRBD1. Germline trimming cut 2 bases from V and 3 bases from J; bases unmatched to any gene: 7. The CDR3 length is 16 residues. Germline lookup yields CDR1 MNHNS and CDR2 SASEGT. CDR3 nucleotides: TGTGCCAGCAGTGAAAAAGGGGGACAGCACAATCAGCCCCAGCATTTT. This codes for CASSEKGGQHNQPQHF.

The V gene is TRBV5-4, the J gene TRBJ2-2, with 7 bases lining up with TRBD1. V gave up 4 bases and J gave up 4 bases; unmatched junction bases: 13. Germline CDR1 SGHNT, CDR2 YYREEE (reference sequence). The CDR3 has 17 residues. The CDR3 DNA reads TGTGCCAGCAGCCCCACCCCGGACAGGCACGCCACCGGGGAGCTGTTTTTT. It yields the protein CASSPTPDRHATGELFF.

This clone has a single count. The rearrangement links TRBV5-1 to TRBJ2-5, with 8 bases fitting TRBD2. V gave up 3 bases and J gave up 2 bases; unmatched junction bases: 9. This CDR3 contains 16 residues. Germline assignment: CDR1 SGHRS and CDR2 YFSETQ. CDR3 DNA: TGCGCCAGCAGCTGGGCCCCGGGGGGGCCGCAAGAGACCCAGTACTTC. Amino acid sequence: CASSWAPGGPQETQYF.

This clone was observed once. The gene calls are TRBV19 and TRBJ1-3; D uncertain. Trimming removed 7 bases at V and 2 bases at J, with 12 bases between. Germline assignment: CDR1 LNHDA and CDR2 SQIVND (reference sequence). The CDR3 runs to 14 residues. CDR3 in amino acids: CASTKVSAGNTIYF. CDR3 sequence (DNA): TGTGCCAGTACTAAAGTTTCCGCTGGAAACACCATATATTTT.